Here is one TCR beta chain with its context. Trimming shortened V by 3 bases and J by 0 bases, and 12 bases separated the two germline ends. Germline V gene lookup returns CDR1 SGHRS and CDR2 YFSETQ. This CDR3 region has 15 residues. The sample originates from a study of cytomegalovirus exposure and HLA in healthy donors. The PCR ran on 60 Vbeta and 13 Jbeta primers. Profiling relied on immunoSEQ multiplex PCR, and the TCRdb table lists in-frame clones only, not all of them. Among more than 150,000 clones, over 65% were seen once, and the ten largest hold around 1.6%. This chain joins TRBV5-1 and TRBJ1-2, with D perhaps matching TRBD1 (5 bases). This receptor was identified in a man between 18 and 35 years old in good health and CMV-seronegative. Input material: PBMCs. In DNA form, the CDR3 reads TGCGCCAGCAGCTCCGGGGGACTAGCTAACTATGGCTACACCTTC. It codes for CASSSGGLANYGYTF.